This T cell receptor beta chain was identified during a study of vaccination and CD4 T cells after COVID-19 (dated 2022 in TCRdb). With respect to the entire study: Convalescent patients had a positive SARS-CoV-2 result on nasal swab PCR, and of these patients, several had mild disease and one had severe disease. The convalescent cohort included six males and four females, with two Hispanic individuals, seven Caucasians, two Asians and one multiracial person. Participants received two doses of either the Pfizer-BioNTech BNT162b2 vaccine (n=8) or the Moderna mRNA-1273 vaccine (n=2). Post-COVID blood samples were collected from convalescent patients a median of approximately 93 days after diagnosis, with a range of about 30 to 161 days. Post-vaccine blood samples were collected a median of around 2.5 months after the second vaccine dose, ranging from about 13 to 250 days. For three convalescent patients, samples were collected at an early post-vaccination timepoint (day 14) as well as at a late post-vaccination timepoint (days 161 to 241). Overlapping spike peptide pools from SARS-CoV-2 and from the common cold coronaviruses HCoV-NL63, HCoV-OC43 and HCoV-229E were used as culture stimuli. Control cultures used a CEFX viral epitope pool as positive control, an HIV-1 Nef peptide pool as negative control, or no peptide. The spike-specific CD4+ TCR repertoire was compared before and after mRNA vaccination in approximately 9 COVID-19 convalescent patients and a few infection-naive healthy vaccine recipients. General findings and caveats noted by the study authors: The number of convalescent patients in the study was relatively small, and the study did not examine early timepoints following natural infection. Nearly all vaccine-specific clones in convalescent patients (304 of 307) were mono-reactive for SARS-CoV-2 spike rather than cross-reactive with common cold coronaviruses. An increase in the median number of SARS-CoV-2-reactive clonotypes from 20 to 25 after infection to a few dozen after vaccination was observed, but the change was not found to be significant. In convalescent patients, a median roughly 87% of post-vaccine SARS-CoV-2-reactive clones were detected only after vaccination, and vaccine-specific priming was suggested by this finding.

With regard to this clonotype: The target of this receptor is not known. Nothing much larger sits one base from this clone, and base qualities are not available.

Library preparation was by PCR. DNA from cultured CD4+ T cells was subjected to TCR sequencing with the Oncomine TCR Beta short-read assay at the Johns Hopkins FTIC core. The QIAamp micro DNA kit was used to extract genomic DNA from the cultured CD4+ T cells. Oncomine TCR Beta libraries made from cultured CD4+ T cells were pooled using unique dual indexes and sequenced on an Illumina iSeq 100. The paper's processing steps were these. Non-productive sequences were removed, and CDR3s that did not start with C, did not end with F or W, or were shorter than 7 amino acids were discarded. The MANAFEST web application was used to identify antigen-specific clonotypes by comparing peptide-stimulated wells against reference wells and other culture wells. Positive clones required FDR below 0.05, an odds ratio above 5, and productive frequency above 0.1% in at least two of three replicate wells. Cross-reactive clonotypes were defined as significantly expanded in both SARS-CoV-2 spike wells and at least one common cold coronavirus spike condition. CDR3 homology was assessed with Levenshtein distances (stringdist) and unrooted phylogenetic trees (ape) in R version 3.6.1. TCRdb itself trimmed the public reads at Q25 with fastp, ran MiXCR and retained productive beta chains. Each CDR3 protein gets just one entry, which takes the most common genes and DNA from the rows behind it. The V and J calls, along with clone size, are taken from TCRdb and not from the paper's own processing. This sample is represented by about 24,000 distinct CDR3 sequences; 40% to 55% of them were singletons. 3.5% to 5% of the sample is taken by the ten largest.

Trimming takes 2 bases from V and 0 bases from J, and the germline ends sit 10 bases apart. For CDR1 and CDR2, the germline V gene lists MNHEY and SVGAGI. Reading from cysteine to phenylalanine, the CDR3 counts 16 amino acids. The retained sequence is limited to the CDR3, 48 bases, with the frame set at the first base. The time point tag for this specimen amounts to: late sampling 161 to 241 days after vaccination in three convalescent patients. Per the publication, the treatment or condition label means: approximately 9-day PBMC culture with coronavirus spike peptide pools or control peptides (ViraFEST assay). The study used the ViraFEST assay, which expanded antigen-specific T cells with peptide pools and then identified expanded clonotypes by TCR sequencing. Positive SARS-CoV-2 PCR tests in the convalescent patients dated from March to December 2020, before Alpha, Beta and Delta variants emerged in the United States. Roughly 2 million PBMCs per well were cultured in IMDM with approximately 5.5% human AB serum and 8 to 10 IU/ml IL-2, plus 10 ug/ml peptide pools. Half of the culture medium was replaced with fresh IL-2-containing medium on days 3 and 7. Once the cells had been in culture for around ten days, the EasySep CD4+ T cell isolation kit was used to isolate CD4+ T cells by negative selection. Ficoll-Paque Plus gradient centrifugation was used to isolate PBMCs from whole blood, and the isolated PBMCs were then either used fresh or cryopreserved at -140C. Triplicate wells were generally used for each culture condition.

Sequencing was performed on CD4+ T cells from blood, cultured in vitro, taken about 7 months after SARS-CoV-2 vaccination. The chain is made from TRBV6-5 and TRBJ2-2; tentative D gene TRBD1, with 5 bases matching. This clonotype originated in a human donor who had recovered from COVID-19. The DNA is as follows: TGTGCCAGCAGTTACCGATCAGGGTCGAACACCGGGGAGCTGTTTTTT. The encoded protein is CASSYRSGSNTGELFF.